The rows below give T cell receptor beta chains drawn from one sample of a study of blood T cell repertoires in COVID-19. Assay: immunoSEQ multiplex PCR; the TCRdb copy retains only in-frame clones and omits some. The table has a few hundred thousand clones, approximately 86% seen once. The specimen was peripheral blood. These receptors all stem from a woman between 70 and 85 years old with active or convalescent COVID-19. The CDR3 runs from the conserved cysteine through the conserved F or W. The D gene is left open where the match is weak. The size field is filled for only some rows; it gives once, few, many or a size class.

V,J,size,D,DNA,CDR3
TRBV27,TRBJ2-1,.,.,TGTGCCAGCAGTCTACCGGCAGGGAGGACTAATGAGCAGTTCTTC,CASSLPAGRTNEQFF
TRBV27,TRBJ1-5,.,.,TGTGCCAGCAGTTTAGGGCCCAATCAGCCCCAGCATTTT,CASSLGPNQPQHF
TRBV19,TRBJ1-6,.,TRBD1,TGTGCCAGTAGTATCCCCACGCAGGGGGCGCAGAATTCACCCCTCCACTTT,CASSIPTQGAQNSPLHF
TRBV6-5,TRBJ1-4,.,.,TGTGCCAGCACCTCGACAGCCCTTAATGAAAAACTGTTTTTT,CASTSTALNEKLFF
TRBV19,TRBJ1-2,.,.,TGTGCCAGTAGTGAGAAGGCCACGGGAGGCTACACCTTC,CASSEKATGGYTF
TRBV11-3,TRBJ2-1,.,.,TGTGCCAGCAGCTTAGCGGGTGTCTCCTACAATGAGCAGTTCTTC,CASSLAGVSYNEQFF
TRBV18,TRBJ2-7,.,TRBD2,TGTGCCAGCTCACCCCCCATGGGCAGCGGGGGGGCCGACTACGAGCAGTACTTC,CASSPPMGSGGADYEQYF
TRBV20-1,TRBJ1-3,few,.,TGCAGTGCTAGTAAGGCCGCCCTGGCGGGGTCCTTCGGAAACACCATATATTTT,CSASKAALAGSFGNTIYF
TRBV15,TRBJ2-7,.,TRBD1,TGTGCCACGGGACAGGGGGAGGACGAGCAGTACTTC,CATGQGEDEQYF
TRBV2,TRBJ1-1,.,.,TGTGCCAGCAGTGAAGGGCAGGGAAGAGAAGCTTTCTTT,CASSEGQGREAFF
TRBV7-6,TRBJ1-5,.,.,TGTGCCAGCAGCCCGGCCAGGGGAAGGGACGGCAATCAGCCCCAGCATTTT,CASSPARGRDGNQPQHF
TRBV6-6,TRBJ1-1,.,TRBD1,TGTGCCAGCAGTCTCCCTAGGGACAGGGACGTTTTCGGGGCTTTCTTT,CASSLPRDRDVFGAFF
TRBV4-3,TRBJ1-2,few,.,TGCGCCAGCAGCCAAGGTTCTCCAGCTAACTATGGCTACACCTTC,CASSQGSPANYGYTF
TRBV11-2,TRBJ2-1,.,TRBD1,TGTGCCAGCAGCTTTGACAGGGGGCAATCCTACAATGAGCAGTTCTTC,CASSFDRGQSYNEQFF
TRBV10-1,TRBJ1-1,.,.,TGCGCCAGCAGTGAGTACAGGGACACTGAAGCTTTCTTT,CASSEYRDTEAFF
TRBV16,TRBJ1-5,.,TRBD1,TGTGCCAGCAGTAACAGGGACAGTCGTTATCAGCCCCAGCATTTT,CASSNRDSRYQPQHF
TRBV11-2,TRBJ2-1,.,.,TGTGCCATACTTACCTCGGGTAGCTCCTACAATGAGCAGTTCTTC,CAILTSGSSYNEQFF
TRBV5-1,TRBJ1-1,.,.,TGCGCCAGCAGCTTGGGTGGCCAATCGAACACTGAAGCTTTCTTT,CASSLGGQSNTEAFF
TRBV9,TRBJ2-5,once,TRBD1,TGTGCCAGCAGCCCCACAGGGGGAGAGACCCAGTACTTC,CASSPTGGETQYF
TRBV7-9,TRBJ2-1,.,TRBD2,TGTGCCAGCAGCTTAGATCTCCTAGCGGGGGTGGGCAATGAGCAGTTCTTC,CASSLDLLAGVGNEQFF
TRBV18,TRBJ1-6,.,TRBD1,TGTGCCAGCTCACTCAACCAGGGGGGCATAAATTCACCCCTCCACTTT,CASSLNQGGINSPLHF
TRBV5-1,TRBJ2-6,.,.,TGCGCCAGCAGCTTGACAGTCTCTGGGGCCAACGTCCTGACTTTC,CASSLTVSGANVLTF
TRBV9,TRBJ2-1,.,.,TGTGCCAGCAGCGTAGGGGGAGGAATTGACAATGAGCAGTTCTTC,CASSVGGGIDNEQFF
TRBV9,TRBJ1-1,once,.,TGTGCCAGCAGCGAAACAGGCGGGGGGAACACTGAAGCTTTCTTT,CASSETGGGNTEAFF
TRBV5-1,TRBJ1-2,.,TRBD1,TGCGCCAGCAGCATGGGACAGGGCCGTGGCTACACCTTC,CASSMGQGRGYTF
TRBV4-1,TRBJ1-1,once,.,TGCGCCAGCAGCCAAGGTGGAGACAGGAACACTGAAGCTTTCTTT,CASSQGGDRNTEAFF
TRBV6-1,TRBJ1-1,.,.,TGTGCCAGCAGTGACAGGGGCAAGAACACTGAAGCTTTCTTT,CASSDRGKNTEAFF
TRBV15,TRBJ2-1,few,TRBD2,TGTGCCACCAGTAGGGGACTAGCGGGGTGGGGCAATGAGCAGTTCTTC,CATSRGLAGWGNEQFF
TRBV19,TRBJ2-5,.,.,TGTGCCAGTAGTATGATAGGGGCAAAAGAGACCCAGTACTTC,CASSMIGAKETQYF
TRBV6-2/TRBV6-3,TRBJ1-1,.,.,TGTGCCAGCAGTTACTCACTGGGGCGCACTGAAGCTTTCTTT,CASSYSLGRTEAFF
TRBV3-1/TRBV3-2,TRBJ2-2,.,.,TGTGCCAGCAGCCAGGGAGTGGCCGGGGAGCTGTTTTTT,CASSQGVAGELFF
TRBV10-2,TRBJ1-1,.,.,TGCGCCAGCGTGGGGCAAGGAAACACTGAAGCTTTCTTT,CASVGQGNTEAFF
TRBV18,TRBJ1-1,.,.,TGTGCCAGCTCACCCAGGGGTGAGGAAGCTTTCTTT,CASSPRGEEAFF
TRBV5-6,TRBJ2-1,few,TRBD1,TGTGCCAGCAGCTTGGCCGGACAGGGAGGTGTGGGTGAGCAGTTCTTC,CASSLAGQGGVGEQFF
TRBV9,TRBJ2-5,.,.,TGTGCCAGCAGCTCCCGGAGGGGCGCGGAGACCCAGTACTTC,CASSSRRGAETQYF
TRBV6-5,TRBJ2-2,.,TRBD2,TGTGCCAGCAAAGGACGGGGGGGCGCCGGGGAGCTGTTTTTT,CASKGRGGAGELFF
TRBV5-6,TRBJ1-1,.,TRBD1,TGTGCCAGCAGCTTGGGGGCAGGGGGCGTTGGAACTGAAGCTTTCTTT,CASSLGAGGVGTEAFF
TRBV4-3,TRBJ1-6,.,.,TGCGCCAGCAGCCAAGAGGGTGGGAGGGTCGGCTCACCCCTCCACTTT,CASSQEGGRVGSPLHF
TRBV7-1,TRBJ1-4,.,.,TGTGCCAGCAGAGGGGGTGAAAAACTGTTTTTT,CASRGGEKLFF
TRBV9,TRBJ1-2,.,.,TGTGCCAGCAGCCCCCTTGGGGGCTCGTTTAACTATGGCTACACCTTC,CASSPLGGSFNYGYTF
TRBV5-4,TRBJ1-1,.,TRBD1,TGTGCCAGCAGCTTGGTCGACAGGGCTGAAGCTTTCTTT,CASSLVDRAEAFF
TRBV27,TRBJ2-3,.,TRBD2,TGTGCCTCGGGACTAGCGGGGTCGGCAGATACGCAGTATTTT,CASGLAGSADTQYF
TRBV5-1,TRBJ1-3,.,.,TGCGCCAGCAGCTTGGGTGGAGACGGCACCATATATTTT,CASSLGGDGTIYF
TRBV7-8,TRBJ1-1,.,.,TGTGCCAGCAGCCCAATTAGAAAGAACACTGAAGCTTTCTTT,CASSPIRKNTEAFF
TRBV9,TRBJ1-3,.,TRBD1,TGTGCCAGCAGCCGGGACAGCTTCGGAAACACCATATATTTT,CASSRDSFGNTIYF
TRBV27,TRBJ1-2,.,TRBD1,TGTGCCAGCAGGTCCGGGACAGGGGCGGTTCCTTTTCGTCATGGCTACACCTTC,CASRSGTGAVPFRHGYTF
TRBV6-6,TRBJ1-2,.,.,TGTGCCAGCAGTTACTCGCTCGACAGCCCTAACTATGGCTACACCTTC,CASSYSLDSPNYGYTF
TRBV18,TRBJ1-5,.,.,TGTGCCAGCTCACACGGGAATAGCAATCAGCCCCAGCATTTT,CASSHGNSNQPQHF
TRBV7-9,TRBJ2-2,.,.,TGTGCCAGCAGCGATAGGGCAGGGAACCCGAACACCGGGGAGCTGTTTTTT,CASSDRAGNPNTGELFF
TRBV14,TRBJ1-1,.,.,TGTGCCAGCAGCCAAGACGGGAACACTGAAGCTTTCTTT,CASSQDGNTEAFF
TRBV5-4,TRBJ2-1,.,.,TGTGCCAGCAGCCCAAGGACTTCAGAGCCCAATGAGCAGTTCTTC,CASSPRTSEPNEQFF
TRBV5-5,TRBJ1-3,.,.,TGTGCCAGCAGCGGGCAGGGTTCTCCATCTGGAAACACCATATATTTT,CASSGQGSPSGNTIYF
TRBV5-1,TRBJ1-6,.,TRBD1,TGCGCCAGCAGCCTTGACTTAGACAGGGGCCGGTCACCCCTCCACTTT,CASSLDLDRGRSPLHF
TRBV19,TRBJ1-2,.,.,TGTGCCAGTAGTGAGTTCGCCGGGACGGGGGTCTATGGCTACACCTTC,CASSEFAGTGVYGYTF
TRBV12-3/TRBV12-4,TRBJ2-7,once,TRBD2,TGTGCCAGCAGCAGCGGGGGCGTCTACGAGCAGTACTTC,CASSSGGVYEQYF